This entry concerns a single T cell receptor (beta chain). These data originate in a study of blood T cells in healthy people across ages. Trimming shortened V by 2 bases and J by 4 bases, and 7 bases separated the two germline ends. The length of the CDR3 is 13 residues. Germline V CDR1 and CDR2: SGHAT, FQNNGV. No fewer than 7 million PBMCs went into each sample. For the second PCR, which ran for 7 to 11 cycles, a sample-barcoded 5' primer and a J-beta primer mix were used. TCRdb independently ran MiXCR on the 5' RACE reads; one entry per CDR3 protein. In the table there are 450,000 to 650,000 distinct CDR3 sequences, 24% of which are singletons. These data were also filed under a second study, of T cells of mothers and their children. Per that paper: At a rate of around 1.6 ug per 15 ul, cDNA synthesis received all of the extracted RNA. Every mother produced more than 10 million TCR beta CDR3 reads, whereas every child provided 3 million to 3.5 million. Related mother-child pairs shared marginally more repertoire than unrelated pairs, though not significantly.

This TCR was sampled from a boy under 18 in good health. This chain connects TRBV11-2 to TRBJ2-3; D remains unclear. The material sequenced was blood. The CDR3 DNA follows: TGTGCCAGCAGCTTATTCGGCTCAGATACGCAGTATTTT. It translates to CASSLFGSDTQYF.